This TCR beta chain was sequenced in a study of molecular identifiers for immune sequencing clone quantification. Whole-study results and caveats: Over 99% of effector molecules, but under 1% in naive cells, were held by clones with more than 20 RNA copies.

This clonotype was found many times. Its cognate antigen is unknown. Previously described methods and listed TCR primers produced bulk TCR libraries. TCRdb re-derived calls from the PCR reads in MiXCR, one entry per CDR3 protein. The table records some 70,000 distinct CDR3 sequences, less than 20% of them present only once. Germline V lookup: CDR1 MNHEY, CDR2 SVGAGI. The length of the CDR3 is 16 residues. V was shortened by 1 base and J by 4 bases, with 14 bases between the two germline ends. Sorted cell numbers of about 17,000 to 1,000,000, with 10%, 30% or 50% RNA, served as input for naive CD8 libraries. The authors gated naive CD8 T cells as CD8+CD4-CCR7+CD45RA+ for sorting.

The sample consisted of naive CD8+ T cells from blood, with Jurkat cell RNA spiked in. Noted subset: FACS-sorted CD8+CD4-CCR7+CD45RA+ naive T cells. The TCR sequence derives from a human donor in good health. Some libraries in this study had Jurkat cell RNA spiked in. This sequence joins TRBV6-5 and TRBJ2-1, with TRBD2 as a possible D gene (5 bases). CDR3 bases: TGTGCCAGCAGTTACTTGGTGGGAGAGCTTTACAATGAGCAGTTCTTC. It codes for CASSYLVGELYNEQFF.